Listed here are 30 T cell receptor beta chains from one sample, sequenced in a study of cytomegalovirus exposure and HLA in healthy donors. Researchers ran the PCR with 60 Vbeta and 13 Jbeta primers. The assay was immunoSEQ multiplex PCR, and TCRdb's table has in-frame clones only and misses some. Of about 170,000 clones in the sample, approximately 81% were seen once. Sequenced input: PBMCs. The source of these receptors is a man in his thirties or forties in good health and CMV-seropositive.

The CDR3 DNA follows: TGTGCCAGCAGTGGACAGGGGGGCACTGAAGCTTTCTTT. It codes for CASSGQGGTEAFF. J is TRBJ1-1 and V is TRBV2; TRBD1 matches at 9 bases. The CDR3 totals 13 residues. Germline V gene sequence: CDR1 SNHLY, CDR2 FYNNEI. V shed 4 bases and J 4 bases; nucleotides not matched to a gene: 1.

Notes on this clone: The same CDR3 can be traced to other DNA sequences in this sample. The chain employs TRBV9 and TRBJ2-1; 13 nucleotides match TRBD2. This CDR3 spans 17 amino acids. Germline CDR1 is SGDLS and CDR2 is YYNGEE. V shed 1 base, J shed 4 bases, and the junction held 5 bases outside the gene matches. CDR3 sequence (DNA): TGTGCCAGCAGCGTACAAGGACTAGCGGGAGAATACAATGAGCAGTTCTTC. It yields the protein CASSVQGLAGEYNEQFF.

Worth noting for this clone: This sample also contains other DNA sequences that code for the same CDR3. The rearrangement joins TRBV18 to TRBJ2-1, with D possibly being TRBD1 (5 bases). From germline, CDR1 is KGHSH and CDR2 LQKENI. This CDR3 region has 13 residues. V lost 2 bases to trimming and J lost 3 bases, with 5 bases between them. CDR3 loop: CASSPDSYNEQFF. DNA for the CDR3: TGTGCCAGCTCACCAGACAGCTACAATGAGCAGTTCTTC.

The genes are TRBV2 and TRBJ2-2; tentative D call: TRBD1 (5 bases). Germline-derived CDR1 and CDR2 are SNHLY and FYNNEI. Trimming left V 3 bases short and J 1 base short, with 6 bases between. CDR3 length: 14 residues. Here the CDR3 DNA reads TGTGCCAGCAGTGACAGGGTGAACACCGGGGAGCTGTTTTTT. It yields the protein CASSDRVNTGELFF.

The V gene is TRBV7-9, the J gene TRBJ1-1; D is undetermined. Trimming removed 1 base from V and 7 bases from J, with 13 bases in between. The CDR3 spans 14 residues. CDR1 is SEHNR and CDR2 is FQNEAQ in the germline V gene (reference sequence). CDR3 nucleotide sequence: TGTGCCAGCAGCTTAGAGAACCTAAAGCTTGAAGCTTTCTTT. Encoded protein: CASSLENLKLEAFF.

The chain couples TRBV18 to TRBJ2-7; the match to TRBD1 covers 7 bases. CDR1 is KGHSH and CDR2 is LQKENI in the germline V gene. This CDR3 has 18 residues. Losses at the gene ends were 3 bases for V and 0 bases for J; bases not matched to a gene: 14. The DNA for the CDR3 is TGTGCCAGCTCACCCGAGATTTGGACAGGCGTCCTCTCCTACGAGCAGTACTTC. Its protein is CASSPEIWTGVLSYEQYF. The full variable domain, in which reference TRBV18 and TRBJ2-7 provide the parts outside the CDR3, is NAGVMQNPRHLVRRRGQEARLRCSPMKGHSHVYWYRQLPEEGLKFMVYLQKENIIDESGMPKERFSAEFPKEGPSILRIQQVVRGDSAAYFCASSPEIWTGVLSYEQYFGPGTRLTVT.

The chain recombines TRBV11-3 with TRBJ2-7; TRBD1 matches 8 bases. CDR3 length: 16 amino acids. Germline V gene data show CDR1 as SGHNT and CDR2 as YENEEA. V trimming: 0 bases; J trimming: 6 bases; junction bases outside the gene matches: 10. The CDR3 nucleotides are TGTGCCAGCAGCTTAGATCTTGGGGCAGGGGGCCTCGAGCAGTACTTC. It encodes CASSLDLGAGGLEQYF.

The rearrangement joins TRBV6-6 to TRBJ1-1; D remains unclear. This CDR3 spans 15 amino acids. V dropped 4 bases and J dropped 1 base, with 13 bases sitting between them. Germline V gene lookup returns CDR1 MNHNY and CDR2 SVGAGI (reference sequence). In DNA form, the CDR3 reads TGTGCCAGCAGTTTGACTGACTCTCCGAACACTGAAGCTTTCTTT. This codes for CASSLTDSPNTEAFF.

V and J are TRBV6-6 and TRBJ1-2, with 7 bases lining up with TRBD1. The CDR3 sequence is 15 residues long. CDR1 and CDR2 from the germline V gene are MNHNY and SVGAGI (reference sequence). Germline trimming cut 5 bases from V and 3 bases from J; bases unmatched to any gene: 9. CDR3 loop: CASSDGTDTYYGYTF. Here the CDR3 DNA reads TGTGCCAGCAGTGATGGGACAGATACTTACTATGGCTACACCTTC.

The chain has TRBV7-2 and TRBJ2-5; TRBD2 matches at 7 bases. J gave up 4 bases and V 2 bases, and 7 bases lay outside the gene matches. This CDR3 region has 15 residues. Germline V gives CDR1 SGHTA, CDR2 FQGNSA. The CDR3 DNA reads TGTGCCAGCAGCTTAAATCGGTTAGCGGGAGAGACCCAGTACTTC. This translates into CASSLNRLAGETQYF.

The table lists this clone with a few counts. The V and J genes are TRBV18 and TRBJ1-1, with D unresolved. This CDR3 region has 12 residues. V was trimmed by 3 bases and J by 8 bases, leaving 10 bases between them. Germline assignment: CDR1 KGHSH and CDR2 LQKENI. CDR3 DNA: TGTGCCAGCTCACCGAACGGGATGGAAGCTTTCTTT. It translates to CASSPNGMEAFF.

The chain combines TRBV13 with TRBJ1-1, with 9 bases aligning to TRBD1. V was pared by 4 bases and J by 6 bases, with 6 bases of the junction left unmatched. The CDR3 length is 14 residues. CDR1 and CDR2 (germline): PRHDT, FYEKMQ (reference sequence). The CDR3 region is CASSSTGTGSEAFF. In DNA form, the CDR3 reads TGTGCCAGCAGCTCTACCGGGACAGGGTCTGAAGCTTTCTTT.

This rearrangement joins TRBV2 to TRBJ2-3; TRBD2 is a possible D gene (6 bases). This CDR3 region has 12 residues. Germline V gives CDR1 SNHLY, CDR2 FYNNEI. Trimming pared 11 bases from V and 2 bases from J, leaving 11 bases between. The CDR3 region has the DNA TGTGCCGGCGCTAGCGACACAGATACGCAGTATTTT. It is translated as CAGASDTDTQYF.

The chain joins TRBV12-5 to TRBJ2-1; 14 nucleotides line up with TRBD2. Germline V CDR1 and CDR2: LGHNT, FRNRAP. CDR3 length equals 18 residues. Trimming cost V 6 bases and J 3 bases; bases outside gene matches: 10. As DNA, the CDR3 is TGTGCTAGTGGCCCGGACAGGGGACTAGCGGGGGTCTACAATGAGCAGTTCTTC. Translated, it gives CASGPDRGLAGVYNEQFF.

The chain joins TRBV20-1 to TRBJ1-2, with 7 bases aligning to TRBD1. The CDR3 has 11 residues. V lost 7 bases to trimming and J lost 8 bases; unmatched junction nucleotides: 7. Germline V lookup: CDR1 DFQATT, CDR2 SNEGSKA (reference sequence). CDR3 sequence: CSGGGASGYTF. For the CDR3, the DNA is TGCAGTGGAGGGGGCGCGAGCGGCTACACCTTC.

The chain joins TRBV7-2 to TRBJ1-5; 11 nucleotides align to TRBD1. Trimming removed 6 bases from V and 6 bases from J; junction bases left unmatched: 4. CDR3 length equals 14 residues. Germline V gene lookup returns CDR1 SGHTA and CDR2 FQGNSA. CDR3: CASRAGTGGQPQHF. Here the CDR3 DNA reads TGTGCCAGCAGAGCCGGGACAGGGGGTCAGCCCCAGCATTTT.

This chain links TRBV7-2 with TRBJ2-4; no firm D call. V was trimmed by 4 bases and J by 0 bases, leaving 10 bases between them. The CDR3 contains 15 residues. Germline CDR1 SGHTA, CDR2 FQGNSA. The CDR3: CASSSARVAKNIQYF. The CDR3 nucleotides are TGTGCCAGCAGCTCAGCCCGGGTAGCCAAAAACATTCAGTACTTC.

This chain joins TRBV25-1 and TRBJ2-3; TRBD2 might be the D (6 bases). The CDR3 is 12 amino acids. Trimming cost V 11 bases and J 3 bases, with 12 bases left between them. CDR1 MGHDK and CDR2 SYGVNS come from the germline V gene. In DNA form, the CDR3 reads TGTGCCGCGGAGGGGTGGACAGATACGCAGTATTTT. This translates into CAAEGWTDTQYF. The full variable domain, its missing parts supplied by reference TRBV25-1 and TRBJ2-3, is EADIYQTPRYLVIGTGKKITLECSQTMGHDKMYWYQQDPGMELHLIHYSYGVNSTEKGDLSSESTVSRIRTEHFPLTLESARPSHTSQYLCAAEGWTDTQYFGPGTRLTVL.

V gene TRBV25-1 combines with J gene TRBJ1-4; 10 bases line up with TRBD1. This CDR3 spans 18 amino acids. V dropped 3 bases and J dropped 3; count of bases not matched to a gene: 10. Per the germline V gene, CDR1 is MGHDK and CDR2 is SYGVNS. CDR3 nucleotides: TGTGCCAGCAGTGATTCCCGGGACAGGGGTTCGGCTAATGAAAAACTGTTTTTT. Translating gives CASSDSRDRGSANEKLFF.

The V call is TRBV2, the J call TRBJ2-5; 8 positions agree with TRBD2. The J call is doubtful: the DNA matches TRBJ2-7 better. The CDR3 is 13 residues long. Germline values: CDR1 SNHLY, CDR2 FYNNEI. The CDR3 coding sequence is TGTGCCAGCTCTCCGGGAGGGCCCGCCGAGCAGTACTTC. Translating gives CASSPGGPAEQYF.

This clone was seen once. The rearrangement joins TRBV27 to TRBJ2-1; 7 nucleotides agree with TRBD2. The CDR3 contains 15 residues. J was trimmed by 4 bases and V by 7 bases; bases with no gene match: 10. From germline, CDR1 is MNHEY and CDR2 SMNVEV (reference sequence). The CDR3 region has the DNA TGTGCCAGCACCCCCAGTGCGGGACTATACAATGAGCAGTTCTTC. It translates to CASTPSAGLYNEQFF.

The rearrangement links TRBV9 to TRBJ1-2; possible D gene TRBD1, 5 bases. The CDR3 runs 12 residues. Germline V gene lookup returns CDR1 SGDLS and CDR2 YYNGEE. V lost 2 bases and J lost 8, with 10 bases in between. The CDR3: CASSVGGSGYTF. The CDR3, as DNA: TGTGCCAGCAGCGTTGGGGGGTCCGGCTACACCTTC.

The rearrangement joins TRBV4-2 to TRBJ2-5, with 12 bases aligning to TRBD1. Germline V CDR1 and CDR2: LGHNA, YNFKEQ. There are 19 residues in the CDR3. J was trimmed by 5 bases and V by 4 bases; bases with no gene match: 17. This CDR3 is CASSLHLSGDRGLWETQYF. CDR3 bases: TGTGCCAGCAGCCTTCACTTGAGCGGGGACAGGGGGCTTTGGGAGACCCAGTACTTC.

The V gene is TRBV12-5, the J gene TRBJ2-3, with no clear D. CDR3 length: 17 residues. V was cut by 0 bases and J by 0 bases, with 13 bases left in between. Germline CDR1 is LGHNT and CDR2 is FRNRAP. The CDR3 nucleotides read TGTGCTAGTGGTTTGGTAGCCAAAATTACTAGCACAGATACGCAGTATTTT. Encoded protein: CASGLVAKITSTDTQYF.

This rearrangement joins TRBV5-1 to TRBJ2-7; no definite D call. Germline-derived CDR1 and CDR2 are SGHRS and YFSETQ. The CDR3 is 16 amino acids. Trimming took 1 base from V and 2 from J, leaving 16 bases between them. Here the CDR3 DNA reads TGCGCCAGCAGCTTGAGCGCAGAACTACTCGCCTACGAGCAGTACTTC. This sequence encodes CASSLSAELLAYEQYF.

CDR3 residues: CSSSPGPLEQYV. The DNA of the CDR3 is TGTTCCAGCAGCCCCGGTCCCCTGGAGCAGTACGTC. The chain uses TRBV7-9 and TRBJ2-7; no definite D call. This CDR3 comprises 12 residues. Germline V gives CDR1 SEHNR, CDR2 FQNEAQ (reference sequence).

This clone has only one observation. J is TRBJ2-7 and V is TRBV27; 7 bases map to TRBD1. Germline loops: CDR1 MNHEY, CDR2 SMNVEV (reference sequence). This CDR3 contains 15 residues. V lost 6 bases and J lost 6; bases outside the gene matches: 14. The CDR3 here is CASSPQGDPPREQYV. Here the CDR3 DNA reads TGTGCCAGCAGCCCCCAGGGGGACCCCCCCCGCGAGCAGTACGTC.

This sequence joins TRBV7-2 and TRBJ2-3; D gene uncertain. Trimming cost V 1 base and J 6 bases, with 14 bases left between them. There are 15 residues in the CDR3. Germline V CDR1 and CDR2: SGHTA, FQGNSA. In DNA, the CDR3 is TGTGCCAGCAGCTTAGGAGCCCCTGTCTCTGATACGCAGTATTTT. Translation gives CASSLGAPVSDTQYF. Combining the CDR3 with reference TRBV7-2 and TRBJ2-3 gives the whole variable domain GAGVSQSPSNKVTEKGKDVELRCDPISGHTALYWYRQSLGQGLEFLIYFQGNSAPDKSGLPSDRFSAERTGGSVSTLTIQRTQQEDSAVYLCASSLGAPVSDTQYFGPGTRLTVL.

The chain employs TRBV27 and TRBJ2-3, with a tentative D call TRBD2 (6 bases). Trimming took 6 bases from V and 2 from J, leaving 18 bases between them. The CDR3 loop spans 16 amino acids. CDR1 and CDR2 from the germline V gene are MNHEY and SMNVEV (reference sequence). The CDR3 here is CASSYHLAPTTDTQYF. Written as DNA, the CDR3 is TGTGCCAGCAGCTACCATCTAGCGCCCACCACAGATACGCAGTATTTT.

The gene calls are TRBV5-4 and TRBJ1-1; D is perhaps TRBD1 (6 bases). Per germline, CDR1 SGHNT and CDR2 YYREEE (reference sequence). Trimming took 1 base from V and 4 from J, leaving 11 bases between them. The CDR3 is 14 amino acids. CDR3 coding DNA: TGTGCCAGCAGCTTGAGGGGGGGGGCCACTGAAGCTTTCTTT. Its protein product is CASSLRGGATEAFF.